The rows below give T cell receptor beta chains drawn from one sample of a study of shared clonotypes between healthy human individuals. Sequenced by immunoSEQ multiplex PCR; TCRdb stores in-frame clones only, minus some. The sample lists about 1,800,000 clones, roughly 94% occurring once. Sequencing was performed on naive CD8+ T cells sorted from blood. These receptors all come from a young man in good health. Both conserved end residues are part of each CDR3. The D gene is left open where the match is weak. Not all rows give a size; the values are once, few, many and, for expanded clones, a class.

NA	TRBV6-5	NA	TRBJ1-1	CASSITRNTEAFF	TGTGCCAGCAGCATTACTAGGAACACTGAAGCTTTCTTT
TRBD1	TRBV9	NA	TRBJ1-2	CASSPGQVYGYTF	TGTGCCAGCAGCCCGGGACAGGTATATGGCTACACCTTC
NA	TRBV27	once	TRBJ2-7	CASSLGPSYEQYF	TGTGCCAGCAGTTTGGGACCCTCCTACGAGCAGTACTTC
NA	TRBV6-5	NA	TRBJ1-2	CASSPGVDLDGYTF	TGTGCCAGCAGTCCGGGGGTCGACTTGGACGGCTACACCTTC
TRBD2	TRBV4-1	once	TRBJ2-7	CASSLSPGLAGEQYF	TGCGCCAGCAGCCTCTCTCCGGGACTAGCGGGCGAGCAGTACTTC
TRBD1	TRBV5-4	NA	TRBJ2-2	CASSWDRGAGELFF	TGTGCCAGCAGCTGGGACAGGGGCGCCGGGGAGCTGTTTTTT
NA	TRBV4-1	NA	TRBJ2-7	CASSQEGNPYEQYF	TGCGCCAGCAGCCAAGAGGGGAACCCCTACGAGCAGTACTTC
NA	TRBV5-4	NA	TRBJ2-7	CASSFRGSSYEQYF	TGTGCCAGCAGCTTTCGGGGGAGCTCCTACGAGCAGTACTTC
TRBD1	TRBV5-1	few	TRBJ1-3	CASSPVSGTDTIYF	TGCGCCAGCAGCCCCGTGTCTGGGACAGACACCATATATTTT
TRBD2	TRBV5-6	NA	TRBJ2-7	CASSLAMLAGDSFYEQYF	TGTGCCAGCAGCTTGGCGATGTTAGCGGGGGACTCGTTCTACGAGCAGTACTTC
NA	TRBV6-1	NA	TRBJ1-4	CASSEFGGINEKLFF	TGTGCCAGCAGTGAATTTGGGGGCATCAATGAAAAACTGTTTTTT
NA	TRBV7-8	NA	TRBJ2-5	CASSLAGGSQYF	TGTGCCAGCAGCTTAGCGGGGGGCAGCCAGTACTTC
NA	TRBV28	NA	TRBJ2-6	CASSFRAGANVLTF	TGTGCCAGCAGTTTCAGGGCTGGGGCCAACGTCCTGACTTTC
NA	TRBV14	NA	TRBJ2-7	CASSQDLILGHPRGMNF	TGTGCCAGCAGCCAAGATCTCATTCTGGGACACCCAAGGGGTATGAACTTC
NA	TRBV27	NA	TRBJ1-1	CASSAGNTEAFF	TGTGCCAGCAGTGCGGGGAACACTGAAGCTTTCTTT
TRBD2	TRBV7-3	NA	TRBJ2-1	CASSAETSGGLFF	TGTGCCAGCAGCGCCGAGACTAGCGGGGGGCTGTTCTTC
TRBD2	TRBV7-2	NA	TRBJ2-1	CASSSTSGGGNEQFF	TGTGCCAGCAGCTCTACTAGCGGGGGGGGCAATGAGCAGTTCTTC
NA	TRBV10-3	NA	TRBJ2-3	CAIRLDPSTDTQYF	TGTGCCATTAGACTCGACCCTAGCACAGATACGCAGTATTTT
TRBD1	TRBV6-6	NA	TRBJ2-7	CASLPRDRAYEQYF	TGTGCCAGCCTTCCTCGGGACAGGGCCTACGAGCAGTACTTC
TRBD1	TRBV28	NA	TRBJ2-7	CASSLSEGAISYEQYF	TGTGCCAGCAGTTTAAGTGAGGGGGCTATTAGTTACGAGCAGTACTTC
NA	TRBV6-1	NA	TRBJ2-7	CASSETESYEQYF	TGTGCCAGCAGTGAGACCGAATCCTACGAGCAGTACTTC
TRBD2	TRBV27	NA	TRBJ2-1	CASSLLAGSSYNEQFF	TGTGCCAGCAGTCTCCTAGCGGGAAGCTCCTACAATGAGCAGTTCTTC
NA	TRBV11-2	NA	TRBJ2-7	CASSWNGYEQYF	TGTGCCAGCAGCTGGAATGGGTACGAGCAGTACTTC
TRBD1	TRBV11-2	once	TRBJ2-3	CASSQTGGNTDTQYF	TGTGCCAGCAGCCAGACAGGGGGCAACACAGATACGCAGTATTTT
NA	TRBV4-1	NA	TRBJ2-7	CASSQDLETYEQYF	TGCGCCAGCAGCCAAGATCTTGAGACCTACGAGCAGTACTTC
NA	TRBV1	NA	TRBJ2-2	CTSSQTSGRQGNTGELFF	TGCACCAGCAGCCAGACTAGCGGGAGACAAGGGAACACCGGGGAGCTGTTTTTT
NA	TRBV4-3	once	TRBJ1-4	CASSQIWQGQEKLFF	TGCGCCAGCAGCCAGATCTGGCAGGGCCAAGAAAAACTGTTTTTT
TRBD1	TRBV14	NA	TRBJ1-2	CASSQEGQELNYGYTF	TGTGCCAGCAGCCAAGAGGGACAGGAGTTAAACTATGGCTACACCTTC
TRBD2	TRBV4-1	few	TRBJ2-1	CASSQDSGRSNEQFF	TGCGCCAGCAGCCAAGATAGCGGGAGGTCAAATGAGCAGTTCTTC
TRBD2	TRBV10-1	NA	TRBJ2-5	CASSCQRENKKTQYF	TGCGCCAGCAGTTGCCAGCGGGAGAACAAAAAGACCCAGTACTTC
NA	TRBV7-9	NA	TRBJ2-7	CASTPSELPDEQYF	TGTGCCAGCACCCCGTCTGAGCTCCCGGACGAGCAGTACTTC
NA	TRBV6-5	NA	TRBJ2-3	CASRVADTDTQYF	TGTGCCAGCAGGGTAGCGGACACAGATACGCAGTATTTT
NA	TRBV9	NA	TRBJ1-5	CASSPGGGDNQPQHF	TGTGCCAGCAGCCCGGGGGGAGGGGACAATCAGCCCCAGCATTTT
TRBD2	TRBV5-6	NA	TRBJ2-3	CASSSGLAGGGTDTQYF	TGTGCCAGCAGTTCTGGACTAGCGGGAGGGGGCACAGATACGCAGTATTTT
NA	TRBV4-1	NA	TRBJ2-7	CASSHRATSLTYEQYF	TGCGCCAGCAGCCACCGAGCGACTAGTTTGACCTACGAGCAGTACTTC
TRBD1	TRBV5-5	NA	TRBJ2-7	CASSPPGQGFRDEQYF	TGTGCCAGCAGCCCTCCGGGACAGGGTTTTCGGGACGAGCAGTACTTC
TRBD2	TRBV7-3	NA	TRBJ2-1	CASSPLAGGRNEQFF	TGTGCCAGCAGCCCCCTAGCGGGGGGCCGGAATGAGCAGTTCTTC
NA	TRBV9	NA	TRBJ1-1	CASSIGTVNTEAFF	TGTGCCAGCAGCATCGGGACGGTGAACACTGAAGCTTTCTTT
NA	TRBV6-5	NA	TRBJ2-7	CASSEGGWLYEQYF	TGTGCCAGCAGTGAAGGTGGCTGGCTCTACGAGCAGTACTTC
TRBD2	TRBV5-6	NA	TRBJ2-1	CASSLAAGLAFINEQFF	TGTGCCAGCAGCTTGGCCGCGGGACTAGCTTTCATCAATGAGCAGTTCTTC
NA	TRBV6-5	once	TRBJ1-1	CASSYAEGTTEAFF	TGTGCCAGCAGTTACGCGGAGGGAACGACTGAAGCTTTCTTT
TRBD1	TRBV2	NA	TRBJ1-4	CASSRTGGEEKLFF	TGTGCCAGCAGCAGGACAGGGGGGGAAGAAAAACTGTTTTTT
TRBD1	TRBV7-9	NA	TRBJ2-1	CASSLSHPGQGINEQFF	TGTGCCAGCAGCTTAAGCCACCCGGGACAGGGGATAAATGAGCAGTTCTTC
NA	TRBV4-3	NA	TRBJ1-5	CASSQGGESNQPQHF	TGCGCCAGCAGCCAAGGGGGGGAGAGCAATCAGCCCCAGCATTTT
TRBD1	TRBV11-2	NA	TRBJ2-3	CASNPNDRGASTDTQYF	TGTGCCAGCAACCCAAACGACAGGGGTGCTAGCACAGATACGCAGTATTTT
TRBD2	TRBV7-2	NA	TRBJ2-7	CASSSAAGVNEQYF	TGTGCCAGCAGCTCAGCGGCGGGGGTTAACGAGCAGTACTTC
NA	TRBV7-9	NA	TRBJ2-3	CASSLDSGTQYF	TGTGCCAGCAGCTTGGACAGTGGGACGCAGTATTTT